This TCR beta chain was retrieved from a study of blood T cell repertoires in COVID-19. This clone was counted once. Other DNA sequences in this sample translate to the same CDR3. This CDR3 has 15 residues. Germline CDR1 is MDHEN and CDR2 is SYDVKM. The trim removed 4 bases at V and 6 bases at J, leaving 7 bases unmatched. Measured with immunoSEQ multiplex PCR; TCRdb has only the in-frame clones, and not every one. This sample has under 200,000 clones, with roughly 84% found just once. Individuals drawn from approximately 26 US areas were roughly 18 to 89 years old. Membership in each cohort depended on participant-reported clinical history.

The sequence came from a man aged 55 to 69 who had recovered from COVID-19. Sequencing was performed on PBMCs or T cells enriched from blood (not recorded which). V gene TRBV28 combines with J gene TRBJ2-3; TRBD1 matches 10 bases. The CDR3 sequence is CASSSPGQGTDTQYF. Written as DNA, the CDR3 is TGTGCCAGCAGTTCCCCGGGACAGGGGACGGATACGCAGTATTTT.